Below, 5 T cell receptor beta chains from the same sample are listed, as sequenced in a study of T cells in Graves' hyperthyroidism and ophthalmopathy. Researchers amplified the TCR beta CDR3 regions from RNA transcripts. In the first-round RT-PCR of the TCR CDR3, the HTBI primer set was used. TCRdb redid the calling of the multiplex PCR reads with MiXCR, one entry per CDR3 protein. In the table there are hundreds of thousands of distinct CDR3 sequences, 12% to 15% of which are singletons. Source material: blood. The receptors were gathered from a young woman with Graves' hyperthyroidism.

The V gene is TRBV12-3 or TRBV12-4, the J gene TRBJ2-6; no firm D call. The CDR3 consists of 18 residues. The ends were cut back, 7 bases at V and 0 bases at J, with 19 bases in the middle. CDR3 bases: TGTGCCAGCACCCCCAACCAAAAGCCCCGCTCTGGGGCCAACGTCCTGACTTTC. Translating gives CASTPNQKPRSGANVLTF.

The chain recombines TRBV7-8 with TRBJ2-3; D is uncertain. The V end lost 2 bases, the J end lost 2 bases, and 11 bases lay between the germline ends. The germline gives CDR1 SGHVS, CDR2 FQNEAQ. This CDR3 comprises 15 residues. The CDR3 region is CASSLSMGNTDTQYF. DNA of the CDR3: TGTGCCAGCAGCTTAAGTATGGGCAACACAGATACGCAGTATTTT.

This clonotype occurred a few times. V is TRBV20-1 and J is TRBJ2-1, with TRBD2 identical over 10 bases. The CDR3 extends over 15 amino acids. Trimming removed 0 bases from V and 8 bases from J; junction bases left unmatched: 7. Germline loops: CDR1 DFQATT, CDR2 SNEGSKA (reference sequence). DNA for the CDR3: TGCAGTGCTAGAGATTATACTAGCGGGATGGATGAGCAGTTCTTC. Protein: CSARDYTSGMDEQFF.

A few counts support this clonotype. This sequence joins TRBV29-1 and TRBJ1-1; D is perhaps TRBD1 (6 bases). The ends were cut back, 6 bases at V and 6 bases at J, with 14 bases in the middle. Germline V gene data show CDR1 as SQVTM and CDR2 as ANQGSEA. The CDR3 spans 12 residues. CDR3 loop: CSVNEGHAEAFF. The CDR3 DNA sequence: TGCAGCGTAAACGAGGGACATGCTGAAGCTTTCTTT.

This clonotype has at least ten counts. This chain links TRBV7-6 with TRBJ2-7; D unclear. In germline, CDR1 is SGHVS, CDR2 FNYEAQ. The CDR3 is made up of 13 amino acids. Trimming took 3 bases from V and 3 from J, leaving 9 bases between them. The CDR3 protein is CASSLDPYYEQYF. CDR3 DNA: TGTGCCAGCAGCTTGGACCCTTACTACGAGCAGTACTTC.